This T cell receptor beta chain was documented in a study of blood T cell repertoires in COVID-19. In the study overall: COVID-19 samples collected from the United States, Italy and Spain covered acute and convalescent phases. T cells, B-cell-depleted T cells, or PBMCs provided the cDNA or gDNA that served as material.

Looked up from germline, CDR1 is MDHEN and CDR2 is SYDVKM. CDR3 length equals 14 residues. Notes on this clone: One end of the junction does not line up with germline, which may come from a read error.

Original data processing: Nucleated cell number was recorded as an estimate derived from reference gene primer amplification. TCRdb's copy holds only in-frame clones and misses some; the assay was immunoSEQ multiplex PCR. V, J and clone size were drawn from that table, and D and trimming were deduced from the DNA. Here the sample spans around 50,000 clones, 75% to 85% being singletons. This clonotype originated in a man aged 35 to 55 with acute or convalescent COVID-19. The sequenced material came from peripheral blood. The chain employs TRBV28 and TRBJ1-1, with a weak D call TRBD1 (5 bases). CDR3 loop: CASTPAGGNPEAFF. In DNA, the CDR3 is TGTGCCAGCACCCCGGCCGGGGGGAACCCTGAAGCTTTCTTT.